This TCR beta chain was captured by sequencing in a study of regulatory T cells in long-lasting Graves disease. Notes on the study in general: Sharing of public clonotypes was greater in persistent patients (about 3,000) than in new patients (roughly 1,000).

At least ten counts were recorded for this clonotype. As yet, its antigen is unknown. This sample's time point: newly diagnosed GD, antithyroid drugs for less than 3 months. Extracted PBMC RNA gave rise to the TCR library. CDR3-region Arm-PCR and iRepertoire HTBI primers produced the TCR beta libraries. TCRdb called the multiplex PCR reads again in MiXCR, with one record for every CDR3 protein. Of approximately 210,000 distinct CDR3 sequences detected, 15% to 20% appear once; the ten largest clones hold around 20%. CDR1 is SGDLS, CDR2 YYNGEE, per germline. Trimming pared 4 bases from V and 4 bases from J, leaving 11 bases between. The CDR3 is made up of 14 amino acids.

The rearrangement links TRBV9 to TRBJ2-2; D remains ambiguous. The clonotype originates from a female donor with Graves disease. This sample comprised peripheral blood mononuclear cells (PBMCs), obtained at new diagnosis, from a patient treated with antithyroid drugs. CDR3 coding DNA: TGTGCCAGCAGCTCGCTCCTAACCACCGGGGAGCTGTTTTTT. Its protein is CASSSLLTTGELFF.